The next 14 T cell receptor beta chains were all read from a single sample in a study of persistence of HIV-infected CD4 T cells. These receptors lack a known antigen. The immunoSEQ assay was version 4, run in survey mode. Only in-frame clones appear in the TCRdb table, and some are missing; sequencing was by immunoSEQ multiplex PCR. The data contain thousands of clones, 82% of them singletons. Cells were stimulated with overlapping HIV-1 Gag 15-mer peptides. Responding CD4+ T cells were sorted by upregulation of both CD40 ligand and CD69. Sequencing was performed on CD4+ T cells sorted from PBMCs after approximately 19-hour stimulation, taken from a patient who received antiretroviral therapy. Receptors were obtained from an adult woman with HIV who was CMV-seropositive.

This chain uses TRBV4-3 with TRBJ1-2; D is undetermined. The CDR3 length is 13 residues. The V end was cut by 2 bases, the J end by 4 bases, with 8 bases between. Germline CDR1 and CDR2: LGHNA and YSLEER. The CDR3 DNA sequence: TGCGCCAGCAGCCAACCGGGCGGCTATGGCTACACCTTC. Translating gives CASSQPGGYGYTF.

CDR3 DNA: TGTGCCAGCAGTCGGGACAGCCCGAAGCTCTATGGCTACACCTTC. It specifies CASSRDSPKLYGYTF. This rearrangement joins TRBV2 to TRBJ1-2, with 7 nucleotides matching TRBD1. CDR1 and CDR2 (germline): SNHLY, FYNNEI. CDR3 length: 15 amino acids. Germline trimming cut 5 bases from V and 4 bases from J; bases unmatched to any gene: 10.

The chain carries TRBV5-1 and TRBJ2-2; no firm D call. Trimming shortened V by 2 bases and J by 0 bases, and 8 bases separated the two germline ends. The CDR3 covers 15 residues. In germline, CDR1 is SGHRS, CDR2 YFSETQ. For the CDR3, the DNA is TGCGCCAGCAGCTTCAGTGTAGCGAACACCGGGGAGCTGTTTTTT. It codes for CASSFSVANTGELFF.

This rearrangement joins TRBV28 to TRBJ2-7; 10 nucleotides align to TRBD1. Trimming took 4 bases from V and 4 from J; bases not matched to a gene: 4. This CDR3 contains 14 residues. The germline CDR1 and CDR2 sequences are MDHEN and SYDVKM. CDR3 sequence reads: CASSSGQGPYEQYF. CDR3 bases: TGTGCCAGCAGTTCGGGACAGGGGCCATACGAGCAGTACTTC.

The CDR3 sequence: CASSPGPKYGYTF. DNA for the CDR3: TGTGCCAGCAGCCCTGGACCGAAGTATGGCTACACCTTC. This chain connects TRBV3-1 (or the pseudogene TRBV3-2) to TRBJ1-2; D uncertain. The V gene's germline CDR1 is LGHDT and CDR2 YNNKEL (reference sequence). This CDR3 has 13 amino acids. The ends were cut back, 4 bases at V and 5 bases at J, with 11 bases in the middle.

The V call is TRBV5-1, the J call TRBJ1-1; D not certain. V was cut by 4 bases and J by 1 base, with 8 bases left in between. The CDR3 loop spans 13 amino acids. Per germline, CDR1 SGHRS and CDR2 YFSETQ. The CDR3 loop is CASSNLGNTEAFF. The CDR3 DNA is TGCGCCAGCAGCAACCTAGGGAACACTGAAGCTTTCTTT. Looking up the rest from reference TRBV5-1 and TRBJ1-1 gives the full variable domain: KAGVTQTPRYLIKTRGQQVTLSCSPISGHRSVSWYQQTPGQGLQFLFEYFSETQRNKGNFPGRFSGRQFSNSRSEMNVSTLELGDSALYLCASSNLGNTEAFFGQGTRLTVV.

J is TRBJ2-5 and V is TRBV7-8; 11 bases are a match to TRBD2. The CDR3 has 16 amino acids. V lost 5 bases to trimming and J lost 5 bases; unmatched junction nucleotides: 10. Germline V gene data show CDR1 as SGHVS and CDR2 as FQNEAQ. CDR3 region: CASSPFSGRGQETQYF. The CDR3 DNA reads as TGTGCCAGCAGCCCATTTAGCGGGAGGGGGCAGGAGACCCAGTACTTC.

This clone has more than one count but fewer than ten. The chain joins TRBV27 to TRBJ1-6; TRBD1 matches at 8 bases. The CDR3 sequence is 16 residues long. The V gene end was trimmed by 5 bases and the J gene end by 9 bases; junction bases not matched to a gene: 12. The germline V gene encodes CDR1 MNHEY and CDR2 SMNVEV (reference sequence). CDR3 nucleotide sequence: TGTGCCAGCAGTCCCGTTCAGGGGGCGTTTAGTTCACCCCTCCACTTT. Amino acids: CASSPVQGAFSSPLHF.

V and J are TRBV3-1 (or the pseudogene TRBV3-2) and TRBJ1-1; D perhaps matches TRBD1 (6 bases). This CDR3 region has 13 residues. Trimming removed 6 bases at V and 5 bases at J, with 13 bases between. From germline, CDR1 is LGHDT and CDR2 YNNKEL (reference sequence). Here the CDR3 reads CASRPRGGTEAFF. The CDR3 DNA follows: TGTGCCAGCAGACCCAGGGGAGGAACTGAAGCTTTCTTT.

The chain uses TRBV4-2 and TRBJ2-7; D possibly corresponds to TRBD1 (6 bases). CDR1 and CDR2 (germline): LGHNA, YNFKEQ. This CDR3 region has 16 residues. Deletions cut 1 base from V and 4 bases from J, with 17 bases between. The DNA for the CDR3 is TGTGCCAGCAGCCAAGCACGGTCCCAGGGGATGTACGAGCAGTACTTC. This translates into CASSQARSQGMYEQYF.

The gene calls are TRBV20-1 and TRBJ1-2; the D is unclear. This CDR3 contains 11 residues. The germline CDR1 and CDR2 sequences are DFQATT and SNEGSKA (reference sequence). Trimming removed 3 bases from V and 3 bases from J, with 5 bases in between. CDR3 nucleotides: TGCAGTGCTAGTTTGGACTATGGCTACACCTTC. Protein sequence: CSASLDYGYTF.

This chain links TRBV3-1 (or the pseudogene TRBV3-2) with TRBJ2-1, with 8 nucleotides matching TRBD2. Germline CDR1 is LGHDT and CDR2 is YNNKEL (reference sequence). The CDR3 is made up of 16 amino acids. V lost 4 bases and J lost 2; bases outside the gene matches: 7. The CDR3 loop is CASSPPGGGPYNEQFF. CDR3 in DNA: TGTGCCAGCAGCCCCCCTGGCGGGGGGCCCTACAATGAGCAGTTCTTC.

The chain employs TRBV7-3 and TRBJ2-7; D unclear. This CDR3 comprises 12 residues. Per germline, CDR1 SGHTA and CDR2 FQGTGA. Trimming stripped 4 bases from V and 3 bases from J, with 7 bases between. CDR3: CASSSNNYEQYF. The CDR3 bases are TGTGCCAGCAGCTCGAATAACTACGAGCAGTACTTC.

The J gene is TRBJ2-1, the V gene TRBV29-1, with D possibly matching TRBD2 (5 bases). Germline V CDR1 and CDR2: SQVTM, ANQGSEA. The CDR3 has 14 amino acids. Deletions cut 4 bases from V and 1 base from J, with 11 bases between. The CDR3, as DNA: TGCAGCGTTGTAGGGTCGGGGTCCTACAATGAGCAGTTCTTC. Translating it yields CSVVGSGSYNEQFF.